One and the same sample provided the 8 T cell receptor beta chains below, sequenced in a study of beta chain features in type 1 diabetes. The entirety of the isolated RNA underwent reverse transcription, so expressed TCRB transcripts were sequenced. Sequenced by immunoSEQ multiplex PCR; TCRdb stores in-frame clones only, minus some. The sample has hundreds of thousands of clones, around 12% seen once; the top ten hold 0.0095% to 0.011%. General study results and limits: Type 1 diabetes patients showed a moderate but significant shortening of TCRB CDR3s in all four CD4+ subsets.

No antigen has been assigned to these receptors. Sequenced input: naive CD4+ T cells from blood. The receptors were sampled from a woman between 18 and 29 years old with type 1 diabetes.

The rearrangement joins TRBV30 to TRBJ2-1; 8 nucleotides line up with TRBD1. V lost 1 base, J lost 9 bases, and 5 bases stayed unmatched. Looked up from germline, CDR1 is GTSNPN and CDR2 is SVGIG (reference sequence). This CDR3 is built from 13 residues. CDR3: CAWSADRGVEQFF. In DNA form, the CDR3 reads TGTGCCTGGAGTGCCGACAGGGGTGTTGAGCAGTTCTTC. The whole variable domain, filled in from reference TRBV30 and TRBJ2-1, reads SQTIHQWPATLVQPVGSPLSLECTVEGTSNPNLYWYRQAAGRGLQLLFYSVGIGQISSEVPQNLSASRPQDRQFILSSKKLLLSDSGFYLCAWSADRGVEQFFGPGTRLTVL.

This clone occurred a few times. The rearrangement joins TRBV11-3 to TRBJ2-1; 9 bases are a match to TRBD2. Germline lookup yields CDR1 SGHNT and CDR2 YENEEA. V was clipped by 5 bases and J by 6 bases; unmatched bases: 8. CDR3 length equals 15 residues. As DNA, the CDR3 is TGTGCCAGCAGCCCCGGACTAGCGTTCGGCAATGAGCAGTTCTTC. It translates to CASSPGLAFGNEQFF.

This chain uses TRBV28 with TRBJ1-5; 7 bases align to TRBD1. Germline lookup yields CDR1 MDHEN and CDR2 SYDVKM. J was trimmed by 1 base and V by 8 bases; bases with no gene match: 5. The CDR3 has 14 amino acids. The CDR3 DNA sequence: TGTGCCAGCGCAGACAGGGAGAGCAATCAGCCCCAGCATTTT. This encodes CASADRESNQPQHF.

The gene calls are TRBV30 and TRBJ1-1; D is ambiguous. The germline CDR1 and CDR2 sequences are GTSNPN and SVGIG (reference sequence). Between the trimmed V and J ends, which lost 5 bases and 8 bases, there was a span of 9 bases. This CDR3 is built from 10 residues. DNA for the CDR3: TGTGCCTGGGCGGGCCCCGAAGCTTTCTTT. As protein: CAWAGPEAFF.

This clone occurred a few times. The rearrangement uses TRBV7-9 and TRBJ2-5; 7 bases map to TRBD2. Per germline, CDR1 SEHNR and CDR2 FQNEAQ (reference sequence). The CDR3 consists of 18 residues. V shed 5 bases, J shed 1 base, and the junction held 16 bases outside the gene matches. The CDR3 spells CASSRHGLGPFGQETQYF. CDR3 DNA: TGTGCCAGCAGCCGCCATGGACTAGGACCGTTCGGCCAAGAGACCCAGTACTTC. Full variable domain (rest looked up from reference TRBV7-9 and TRBJ2-5): DTGVSQNPRHKITKRGQNVTFRCDPISEHNRLYWYRQTLGQGPEFLTYFQNEAQLEKSRLLSDRFSAERPKGSFSTLEIQRTEQGDSAMYLCASSRHGLGPFGQETQYFGPGTRLLVL.

There are a few counts of this clone. The chain carries TRBV29-1 and TRBJ2-7; D gene unclear. There are 12 residues in the CDR3. Germline lookup yields CDR1 SQVTM and CDR2 ANQGSEA. Trimming left V 0 bases short and J 2 bases short, with 5 bases between. The DNA for the CDR3 is TGCAGCGTTGAAGATTCCGCCTACGAGCAGTACTTC. Amino acid sequence: CSVEDSAYEQYF.

There are a few counts of this clone. The gene calls are TRBV14 and TRBJ2-1, with a possible D match to TRBD2 (5 bases). Trimming left V 3 bases short and J 7 bases short, with 13 bases between. Germline CDR1 is SGHDN and CDR2 is FVKESK. This CDR3 is built from 14 residues. The CDR3 nucleotides read TGTGCCAGCAGCCATTGGACTGGTAGAAATGAGCAGTTCTTC. This translates into CASSHWTGRNEQFF.

The table lists this clone with a few counts. This chain connects TRBV7-5 to TRBJ1-1; TRBD1, the D gene given by the table, was not confirmed from the DNA. TRBV7-5 is classified as a pseudogene. The CDR3 covers 17 residues. The CDR3 DNA reads as TGTGCCAGAAGCTTAGAGGGGGTTGGGGAACGGAGCACTGAAGCTTTCTTT. This encodes CARSLEGVGERSTEAFF.